These T cell receptor beta chains were read from a single sample in a study of cytomegalovirus exposure and HLA in healthy donors. Using immunoSEQ multiplex PCR, the repertoire was profiled, and TCRdb retains in-frame clones only, with some absent. The sample has tens of thousands of clones, 65% to 70% seen once; the top ten hold approximately 11%. Sequencing was carried out using PBMCs. The receptors were gathered from a woman aged 25-40 years in good health and CMV-seronegative. Each CDR3 is given with its conserved first and last residue. D genes are given only for firm matches. Clone size is stated in some rows and not others, as once, few, many or a class when expanded.

v_gene	abundance	d_gene	j_gene	CDR3aa	CDR3nt
TRBV11-1	.	.	TRBJ1-1	CASSSQMNTEAFF	TGTGCCAGCAGCTCACAGATGAACACTGAAGCTTTCTTT
TRBV13	once	.	TRBJ2-1	CASSLPQGDWNEQFF	TGTGCCAGCAGCTTACCACAGGGAGATTGGAATGAGCAGTTCTTC
TRBV11-2	few	TRBD2	TRBJ2-1	CASTSYGTSGGAGNEQFF	TGTGCCAGCACCTCGTACGGGACTAGCGGGGGGGCCGGGAATGAGCAGTTCTTC
TRBV19	.	TRBD1	TRBJ1-5	CASSEWGQGATQPQHF	TGTGCCAGTAGCGAGTGGGGACAGGGGGCCACTCAGCCCCAGCATTTT
TRBV6-4	few	TRBD2	TRBJ2-3	CASSEAGSTDTQYF	TGTGCCAGCAGTGAAGCGGGGAGCACAGATACGCAGTATTTT
TRBV6-5	.	TRBD1	TRBJ2-7	CASSPTGGTSYEQYF	TGTGCCAGCAGTCCTACAGGGGGGACCTCCTACGAGCAGTACTTC
TRBV7-7	once	TRBD2	TRBJ2-1	CASSQGTTNNEQFF	TGTGCTAGCAGCCAAGGGACTACAAACAATGAGCAGTTCTTC
TRBV9	.	.	TRBJ1-4	CASSPATNEKLFF	TGTGCCAGCAGCCCAGCAACTAATGAAAAACTGTTTTTT
TRBV2	.	TRBD2	TRBJ2-1	CASRDGLAGDLKQFF	TGTGCCAGCAGGGACGGACTAGCGGGGGATCTCAAGCAGTTCTTC
TRBV6-4	once	TRBD2	TRBJ2-1	CASRKTSGAYNEQFF	TGTGCCAGCAGGAAGACTAGCGGGGCATACAATGAGCAGTTCTTC